These 20 T cell receptor beta chains came from one sample sequenced in a study of early T cells in non-severe SARS-CoV-2 infection. TCRdb re-called the 5' RACE reads through MiXCR, storing one row per CDR3 protein. The sample includes roughly 90,000 distinct CDR3 sequences, roughly 14% of them seen just once. The sample taken for sequencing was whole blood. These receptors were collected from an adult who was a healthcare worker with PCR-confirmed SARS-CoV-2 infection or an uninfected control (not recorded which).

The chain combines TRBV6-1 with TRBJ2-1; D not resolved. Germline assignment: CDR1 MNHNS and CDR2 SASEGT. Trimming cost V 2 bases and J 5 bases, with 10 bases left between them. The CDR3 runs to 14 residues. This CDR3 is CASSEYRANNEQFF. The DNA for the CDR3 is TGTGCCAGCAGTGAATACCGAGCAAACAATGAGCAGTTCTTC.

This clonotype was detected many times. V usage is TRBV12-3 or TRBV12-4 and J usage is TRBJ1-5, with D perhaps TRBD1 (6 bases). V was cut by 3 bases and J by 3 bases, with 12 bases left in between. The CDR3 sequence is 15 residues long. The CDR3 here is CASSFDGTNNQPQHF. The DNA of the CDR3 is TGTGCCAGCAGTTTCGACGGGACAAACAATCAGCCCCAGCATTTT.

As to this clonotype: A much larger clone differs by one base, so this may be a read error. The chain links TRBV10-3 to TRBJ1-1; possible D gene TRBD1, 6 bases. V was shortened by 2 bases and J by 6 bases, with 10 bases between the two germline ends. The germline CDR1 and CDR2 sequences are ENHRY and SYGVKD. The CDR3 runs 13 residues. The chain's CDR3 is CAISEIQGSEAFF. DNA of the CDR3: TGTGCCATCAGTGAGATTCAGGGGTCTGAAGCTTTCTTT.

V is TRBV2 and J is TRBJ1-5; 8 positions match TRBD1. The CDR3 covers 16 residues. Germline CDR1 is SNHLY and CDR2 is FYNNEI. V shed 5 bases and J 9 bases; nucleotides not matched to a gene: 15. The CDR3: CASSLRTGLSNRPQHF. In nucleotides, the CDR3 is TGTGCCAGCAGTCTTCGGACAGGGCTATCCAACAGGCCCCAGCATTTT.

V is TRBV11-2 and J is TRBJ1-2, with D perhaps matching TRBD1 (6 bases). There are 14 residues in the CDR3. Germline values: CDR1 SGHAT, CDR2 FQNNGV. The V end was cut by 1 base, the J end by 1 base, with 7 bases between. Here the CDR3 DNA reads TGTGCCAGCAGCTTAGCGGACAGTAACTATGGCTACACCTTC. It is translated as CASSLADSNYGYTF.

The chain carries TRBV6-4 and TRBJ1-1; TRBD1 matches at 8 bases. Losses at the gene ends were 6 bases for V and 0 bases for J; bases not matched to a gene: 3. CDR1 and CDR2 from the germline V gene are MRHNA and SNTAGT. The CDR3 has 14 amino acids. The DNA of the CDR3 is TGTGCCAGCAGGAGGGGACAGGTGAACACTGAAGCTTTCTTT. Translating gives CASRRGQVNTEAFF.

The rearrangement links TRBV18 to TRBJ2-1, with D unclear. CDR1 and CDR2 (germline): KGHSH, LQKENI. The CDR3 has 12 residues. The V gene lost 3 bases and the J gene lost 8 bases, with 8 bases spanning the gap. The CDR3 sequence: CASSPRLDEQFF. In nucleotides, the CDR3 is TGTGCCAGCTCACCTAGGCTAGATGAGCAGTTCTTC.

The chain uses TRBV6-1 and TRBJ1-6; D remains ambiguous. V was trimmed by 5 bases and J by 9 bases, leaving 17 bases between them. The CDR3 spans 15 residues. Germline CDR1 reads MNHNS; CDR2 reads SASEGT. CDR3 region: CASSTPVSGSSPLHF. The CDR3 DNA follows: TGTGCCAGCAGTACCCCTGTTTCGGGGAGTTCACCCCTCCACTTT.

The table lists this clonotype with a few counts. The chain recombines TRBV20-1 with TRBJ1-2; the D is unclear. Germline V gene lookup returns CDR1 DFQATT and CDR2 SNEGSKA (reference sequence). The CDR3 sequence is 12 residues long. V was pared by 2 bases and J by 8 bases, with 12 bases between. The CDR3 DNA reads as TGCAGTGCTAGAAACGAGCCTGGGGGCTACACCTTC. Translated, it gives CSARNEPGGYTF.

V is TRBV7-3 and J is TRBJ2-2; possibly TRBD2 for D (6 bases). Germline CDR1 is SGHTA and CDR2 is FQGTGA. V lost 0 bases and J lost 1, with 15 bases in between. The CDR3 totals 18 residues. In nucleotides, the CDR3 is TGTGCCAGCAGCTTAACAGTCCGGGGAGGTGGGAACACCGGGGAGCTGTTTTTT. Its protein is CASSLTVRGGGNTGELFF. The full variable domain, rest sourced from reference TRBV7-3 and TRBJ2-2, is GAGVSQTPSNKVTEKGKYVELRCDPISGHTALYWYRQSLGQGPEFLIYFQGTGAADDSGLPNDRFFAVRPEGSVSTLKIQRTERGDSAVYLCASSLTVRGGGNTGELFFGEGSRLTVL.

The chain joins TRBV6-4 to TRBJ1-6; D is unclear. The CDR3 totals 13 residues. V lost 2 bases to trimming and J lost 9 bases, with 8 bases between them. CDR1 MRHNA and CDR2 SNTAGT come from the germline V gene. The chain's CDR3 is CASSDVRGSPLHF. In DNA, the CDR3 is TGTGCCAGCAGTGACGTGCGTGGTTCACCCCTCCACTTT.

This clonotype was recorded a few times. CDR3 nucleotides: TGTGCCAGCAGCCCCCTTAGGGGGGTGGGCTTTTCCGGTGGCTACACCTTC. This translates into CASSPLRGVGFSGGYTF. The chain employs TRBV7-2 and TRBJ1-2; D possibly corresponds to TRBD1 (6 bases). V was clipped by 5 bases and J by 7 bases, with 26 bases between them. CDR3 length: 17 residues. CDR1 SGHTA and CDR2 FQGNSA come from the germline V gene.

The genes are TRBV12-3 or TRBV12-4 and TRBJ2-7; tentative D call: TRBD1 (5 bases). The CDR3 has 12 amino acids. Trimming pared 6 bases from V and 2 bases from J, leaving 8 bases between. CDR3 sequence (DNA): TGTGCCAGCAGAGGGGCAGCCTACGAGCAGTACGTC. Its protein product is CASRGAAYEQYV.

This clonotype was recorded many times. The chain employs TRBV5-6 and TRBJ1-1; D unresolved. The V end was cut by 0 bases, the J end by 1 base, with 4 bases between. Germline loops: CDR1 SGHDT, CDR2 YYEEEE. The CDR3 spans 13 residues. The CDR3 loop reads CASSLVPNTEAFF. The CDR3 nucleotides read TGTGCCAGCAGCTTGGTCCCGAACACTGAAGCTTTCTTT.

This clonotype showed up just a few times. This chain links TRBV9 with TRBJ2-4; 10 positions match TRBD2. Germline V gene data show CDR1 as SGDLS and CDR2 as YYNGEE. The CDR3 contains 17 residues. J gave up 0 bases and V 7 bases, and 10 bases lay outside the gene matches. DNA for the CDR3: TGTGCCAGCTCACCGGGGACTAGCGTGCTAGCCAAAAACATTCAGTACTTC. Its protein product is CASSPGTSVLAKNIQYF.

The CDR3 region is CASSEGPDTQYF. For the CDR3, the DNA is TGTGCCAGCAGTGAAGGGCCAGATACGCAGTATTTT. The chain combines TRBV2 with TRBJ2-3; the D is unclear. CDR1 SNHLY and CDR2 FYNNEI come from the germline V gene. This CDR3 contains 12 residues. Trimming stripped 1 base from V and 4 bases from J, with 3 bases between.

The chain couples TRBV7-2 to TRBJ2-2; the D gene could be TRBD1 or TRBD2 (6 bases each). With 5 bases removed from V and 4 bases from J, the gap between germline ends came to 26 bases. The length of the CDR3 is 19 residues. Germline values: CDR1 SGHTA, CDR2 FQGNSA. In DNA, the CDR3 is TGTGCCAGCAGCCTCCATCCCCCCCGTGGGGGGCCGCGCACCGGGGAGCTGTTTTTT. Protein sequence: CASSLHPPRGGPRTGELFF.

This clonotype was detected only a few times. The chain uses TRBV7-3 and TRBJ1-1, with TRBD1 identical over 9 bases. CDR3 size: 13 residues. CDR1 and CDR2 from the germline V gene are SGHTA and FQGTGA. V was clipped by 3 bases and J by 10 bases; unmatched bases: 6. The CDR3 DNA is TGTGCCAGCAGCTTGGGACAGGGAAATATAGCTTTCTTT. Its translation: CASSLGQGNIAFF.

The sample holds many counts of this clonotype. The chain employs TRBV7-8 and TRBJ1-2, with a weak D call TRBD1 (5 bases). The CDR3 length is 16 residues. From germline, CDR1 is SGHVS and CDR2 FQNEAQ. V was clipped by 2 bases and J by 0 bases, with 13 bases between them. CDR3 protein: CASSLHRGGANYGYTF. CDR3 bases: TGTGCCAGCAGCTTACACCGTGGGGGAGCTAACTATGGCTACACCTTC.

This clonotype turned up a few times. The chain employs TRBV12-3 or TRBV12-4 and TRBJ1-1; D is uncertain. The CDR3 totals 12 residues. V shed 4 bases and J shed 9 bases, with 12 bases lying between them. The CDR3 spells CASSSDFSKAFF. The DNA for the CDR3 is TGTGCCAGCAGTTCGGACTTTAGCAAAGCTTTCTTT.